This TCR beta chain was identified during a study of TIL therapy for anti-PD-1-resistant metastatic lung cancer. Study-level background: Tumor harvest preceded PD-1/PD-L1 blockade, followed by nivolumab treatment. By whole-exome sequencing, median non-synonymous tumor mutation burden was around 1.5 mutations per megabase. The study, taken as a whole, reports: After infusion, TIL clonotypes partly replaced peripheral T cells and declined over months.

As concerns this clone: Its antigen is still unknown.

Time point here: pre-treatment sample, taken before nivolumab and TIL therapy. This was the immunoSEQ v3 assay. Sequencing depth was some 2 million read pairs for survey level, roughly 4.5-6 million for deep. Assay used: immunoSEQ multiplex PCR; TCRdb lists only in-frame clones, some missing. Of fewer than 20,000 clones listed, 83% were seen once; the top ten hold 2% to 2.5%. Trimming cost V 1 base and J 10 bases, with 16 bases left between them. The germline gives CDR1 MDHEN, CDR2 SYDVKM. The CDR3 runs to 14 residues. The chain couples TRBV28 to TRBJ1-1; D remains unclear. The receptor comes from a person between 25 and 79 years old with non-small cell lung cancer. The sequences come from blood, collected at baseline. The CDR3 DNA reads TGTGCCAGCAGTTTATTGGGAGACTCGCTTGGAGCTTTCTTT. It is translated as CASSLLGDSLGAFF. Drawing the rest from reference TRBV28 and TRBJ1-1, the complete variable domain is DVKVTQSSRYLVKRTGEKVFLECVQDMDHENMFWYRQDPGLGLRLIYFSYDVKMKEKGDIPEGYSVSREKKERFSLILESASTNQTSMYLCASSLLGDSLGAFFGQGTRLTVV.